This entry describes one T cell receptor (beta chain). The target antigen is unknown. These data are taken from a study of identical twins. Germline-derived CDR1 and CDR2 are SEHNR and FQNEAQ (reference sequence). This CDR3 is built from 16 residues. V was pared by 5 bases and J by 1 base, with 4 bases of the junction left unmatched. TCRdb fed the 5' RACE reads into MiXCR, producing one record per CDR3 protein. In the table there are about 530,000 distinct CDR3 sequences, approximately 14% of which are singletons. General study results and limits: Zero-insertion analyses might be partly confounded by invariant T cells like MAIT and iNKT.

The same data also went into a second study, on yellow fever vaccine responses in identical twins.

Material: CD4+ T cells sorted from blood. This clonotype was sampled from a woman under 30 in good health. J is TRBJ1-4 and V is TRBV7-9; the match to TRBD1 covers 10 bases. The CDR3 DNA sequence: TGTGCCAGCAGCCCAGACAGGGGGCGAACTAATGAAAAACTGTTTTTT. The encoded protein is CASSPDRGRTNEKLFF.